Shown below are 29 T cell receptor beta chains from a single sample sequenced in a study of a mutant IDH1 vaccine in newly diagnosed glioma. Time point specified: week 5, during vaccination. Doses consisted of 300 ug of mutant IDH1 20-mer peptide each, paired with topical imiquimod. These receptors have no known antigen. Here immunoSEQ multiplex PCR was the method, and the copy in TCRdb shows in-frame clones only, minus some. The table lists 45,000 to 55,000 clones, around 80% of them singletons. The sample was PBMCs, taken from a glioma patient whose treatment included an IDH1 peptide vaccine. These TCRs come from a woman aged 40 to 49 with glioma.

The chain couples TRBV5-1 to TRBJ1-1, with a tentative D call TRBD1 (5 bases). V gave up 4 bases and J gave up 4 bases, with 17 bases separating them. The germline gives CDR1 SGHRS, CDR2 YFSETQ. This CDR3 region has 15 residues. CDR3 coding DNA: TGCGCCAGCAGCCAGAGGACGGGACCGAGCACTGAAGCTTTCTTT. It specifies CASSQRTGPSTEAFF.

The CDR3 coding sequence is TGTGCCAGCAGTGAAGCGGGTCCGCAGTATGGCTACACCTTC. It translates to CASSEAGPQYGYTF. V gene TRBV6-1 combines with J gene TRBJ1-2; D not resolved. This CDR3 comprises 14 residues. Germline V gives CDR1 MNHNS, CDR2 SASEGT. V was clipped by 0 bases and J by 5 bases, with 10 bases between them.

The chain uses TRBV19 and TRBJ1-4; 8 nucleotides agree with TRBD1. CDR1 is LNHDA and CDR2 is SQIVND in the germline V gene (reference sequence). Germline trimming cut 7 bases from V and 9 bases from J; bases unmatched to any gene: 7. This CDR3 has 13 amino acids. The CDR3, as DNA: TGTGCCAGTACCGCCCAGGGGGCGAAAAAACTGTTTTTT. It specifies CASTAQGAKKLFF.

This chain links TRBV4-3 with TRBJ2-5; unclear D gene. Trimming cost V 0 bases and J 5 bases, with 19 bases left between them. This CDR3 is 17 amino acids long. In germline, CDR1 is LGHNA, CDR2 YSLEER. The CDR3: CASSQDLARSSVETQYF. CDR3 coding DNA: TGCGCCAGCAGCCAAGATTTGGCGCGGTCCTCAGTGGAGACCCAGTACTTC.

This chain uses TRBV9 with TRBJ1-1; D gene ambiguous. CDR3 length equals 14 residues. Trimming removed 4 bases at V and 7 bases at J, with 17 bases between. Germline loops: CDR1 SGDLS, CDR2 YYNGEE. CDR3 in amino acids: CASSPRGEWGEAFF. CDR3 coding DNA: TGTGCCAGCAGCCCCCGAGGTGAGTGGGGTGAAGCTTTCTTT. Full variable domain (missing parts from reference TRBV9 and TRBJ1-1): DSGVTQTPKHLITATGQRVTLRCSPRSGDLSVYWYQQSLDQGLQFLIQYYNGEERAKGNILERFSAQQFPDLHSELNLSSLELGDSALYFCASSPRGEWGEAFFGQGTRLTVV.

This clone has a handful of counts. This rearrangement joins TRBV10-3 to TRBJ1-1; possibly TRBD1 for D (5 bases). This CDR3 is built from 12 residues. The germline CDR1 and CDR2 sequences are ENHRY and SYGVKD. Between the trimmed V and J ends, which lost 6 bases and 4 bases, there was a span of 9 bases. The CDR3 DNA follows: TGTGCCATCAGCTGGGGGGGCACTGAAGCTTTCTTT. Its protein product is CAISWGGTEAFF.

CDR3 nucleotide sequence: TGCGCCAGCAGCGCCCGGACAGCCTCCTACGAGCAGTACTTC. Translated, it gives CASSARTASYEQYF. The rearrangement uses TRBV5-1 and TRBJ2-7, with D maybe TRBD1 (6 bases). V dropped 4 bases and J dropped 0 bases, with 11 bases sitting between them. The germline CDR1 and CDR2 sequences are SGHRS and YFSETQ. CDR3 size: 14 residues.

This chain uses TRBV5-1 with TRBJ2-7; TRBD1 or TRBD2 may be the D gene (6 bases each). V dropped 6 bases and J dropped 4 bases, with 17 bases sitting between them. In germline, CDR1 is SGHRS, CDR2 YFSETQ. The CDR3 is 14 residues long. The CDR3 protein is CASKGSTGAYEQYF. The CDR3 DNA reads TGCGCCAGCAAGGGGAGTACGGGGGCTTACGAGCAGTACTTC.

The chain joins TRBV30 to TRBJ2-3, with unresolved D. The CDR3 is 13 residues long. The ends were cut back, 5 bases at V and 4 bases at J, with 13 bases in the middle. Germline CDR1 reads GTSNPN; CDR2 reads SVGIG (reference sequence). Written as DNA, the CDR3 is TGTGCCTGGGAAAATAAGGCGGCAGATACGCAGTATTTT. Translated: CAWENKAADTQYF.

This chain connects TRBV7-8 to TRBJ1-6, with D unclear. The CDR3 totals 13 residues. Looked up from germline, CDR1 is SGHVS and CDR2 is FQNEAQ. V lost 0 bases, J lost 8 bases, and 5 bases lay in between. Written as DNA, the CDR3 is TGTGCCAGCAGCTTAGCGAGGGATTCACCCCTCCACTTT. As protein: CASSLARDSPLHF.

The chain has TRBV30 and TRBJ1-1; D not certain. CDR3 length equals 11 residues. With 3 bases removed from V and 7 bases from J, the gap between germline ends came to 9 bases. The germline V gene has CDR1 GTSNPN and CDR2 SVGIG (reference sequence). CDR3: CAWSLSLEAFF. CDR3 sequence (DNA): TGTGCCTGGAGCTTAAGCCTTGAAGCTTTCTTT.

The gene calls are TRBV6-1 and TRBJ1-2; D remains ambiguous. Deletions cut 5 bases from V and 7 bases from J, with 14 bases between. There are 13 residues in the CDR3. Germline V CDR1 and CDR2: MNHNS, SASEGT. The CDR3 is CASSPHQLGGYTF. CDR3 coding DNA: TGTGCCAGCAGTCCCCACCAGTTGGGTGGCTACACCTTC.

This sequence joins TRBV2 and TRBJ2-7; maybe TRBD2 (5 bases). The CDR3 consists of 10 residues. Germline CDR1 SNHLY, CDR2 FYNNEI. Trimming cost V 4 bases and J 13 bases, with 11 bases left between them. CDR3 nucleotides: TGTGCCAGCAGTGCGGAATGGACTTACTTC. Protein: CASSAEWTYF.

The count of this clone is one. The chain is built from TRBV7-8 and TRBJ1-4; D gene unclear. The germline V and J ends were trimmed by 0 bases and 5 bases, with 19 bases remaining between them. The CDR3 is 18 amino acids. Germline-derived CDR1 and CDR2 are SGHVS and FQNEAQ. The CDR3 sequence is CASSLARFVGGQNEKLFF. CDR3 sequence (DNA): TGTGCCAGCAGCTTAGCTCGGTTTGTGGGCGGCCAGAATGAAAAACTGTTTTTT.

This chain links TRBV6-5 with TRBJ1-2, with TRBD1 matching over 7 bases. This CDR3 is 14 amino acids long. Germline V gene sequence: CDR1 MNHEY, CDR2 SVGAGI. V dropped 0 bases and J dropped 8; count of bases not matched to a gene: 6. This CDR3 is CASSYSEGARGYTF. CDR3 bases: TGTGCCAGCAGTTACTCGGAGGGGGCCCGGGGCTACACCTTC.

The chain uses TRBV30 and TRBJ1-2, with D tentatively TRBD1 (5 bases). Germline lookup yields CDR1 GTSNPN and CDR2 SVGIG (reference sequence). This CDR3 has 15 residues. V dropped 0 bases and J dropped 0 bases, with 11 bases sitting between them. The CDR3, as DNA: TGTGCCTGGAGTGTAGCAGGGCTAGCTAACTATGGCTACACCTTC. This translates into CAWSVAGLANYGYTF.

The V call is TRBV29-1, the J call TRBJ1-2; 8 bases are a match to TRBD1. Germline V gives CDR1 SQVTM, CDR2 ANQGSEA. The CDR3 runs to 12 residues. V dropped 6 bases and J dropped 8; count of bases not matched to a gene: 8. Here the CDR3 reads CSVPDRVVGYTF. CDR3 bases: TGCAGCGTCCCGGACAGGGTTGTGGGCTACACCTTC.

The chain links TRBV4-1 to TRBJ2-1; no reliable D call. The germline V gene has CDR1 MGHRA and CDR2 YSYEKL. This CDR3 comprises 13 residues. V lost 7 bases, J lost 7 bases, and 14 bases lay in between. The CDR3 DNA sequence: TGCGCCAGCACAGACCTCTACCGGAATGAGCAGTTCTTC. Translation gives CASTDLYRNEQFF.

V usage is TRBV2 and J usage is TRBJ1-4; D is unresolved. The CDR3 has 17 amino acids. Germline CDR1 SNHLY, CDR2 FYNNEI. Trimming cost V 3 bases and J 8 bases, with 22 bases left between them. The CDR3 sequence is CASSDPWSGLRGEKLFF. In nucleotides, the CDR3 is TGTGCCAGCAGTGATCCGTGGTCAGGCCTCCGTGGCGAAAAACTGTTTTTT.

A word on this clone: Different DNA sequences within this sample yield the same CDR3. The chain employs TRBV2 and TRBJ2-5; 9 bases align to TRBD1. Germline V CDR1 and CDR2: SNHLY, FYNNEI. V lost 5 bases, J lost 5 bases, and 6 bases stayed unmatched. The CDR3 is 14 residues long. This CDR3 reads CASSQQGAGETQYF. CDR3 coding DNA: TGTGCCAGCAGTCAACAGGGGGCTGGGGAGACCCAGTACTTC.

This clone came up once. This sequence joins TRBV29-1 and TRBJ1-1; 7 bases agree with TRBD1. This CDR3 is 16 amino acids long. With V trimmed by 6 bases and J by 3 bases, 16 bases remained unmatched. The germline CDR1 and CDR2 sequences are SQVTM and ANQGSEA. CDR3 sequence reads: CSVRPPGQPTYTEAFF. CDR3 DNA: TGCAGCGTCAGGCCTCCGGGACAGCCTACTTACACTGAAGCTTTCTTT. The full variable domain, its missing parts supplied by reference TRBV29-1 and TRBJ1-1, is SAVISQKPSRDICQRGTSLTIQCQVDSQVTMMFWYRQQPGQSLTLIATANQGSEATYESGFVIDKFPISRPNLTFSTLTVSNMSPEDSSIYLCSVRPPGQPTYTEAFFGQGTRLTVV.

This clone rates as medium-sized. The rearrangement links TRBV19 to TRBJ2-2, with 8 nucleotides matching TRBD2. The CDR3 runs 16 residues. Losses at the gene ends were 3 bases for V and 3 bases for J; bases not matched to a gene: 6. In germline, CDR1 is LNHDA, CDR2 SQIVND (reference sequence). CDR3 DNA sequence: TGTGCCAGTAGTATTTTAAGCGGGGGAGACACCGGGGAGCTGTTTTTT. Residues: CASSILSGGDTGELFF. The complete variable domain, with remaining parts taken from reference TRBV19 and TRBJ2-2, reads DGGITQSPKYLFRKEGQNVTLSCEQNLNHDAMYWYRQDPGQGLRLIYYSQIVNDFQKGDIAEGYSVSREKKESFPLTVTSAQKNPTAFYLCASSILSGGDTGELFFGEGSRLTVL.

The V and J genes are TRBV7-9 and TRBJ1-3; tentative D call: TRBD1 (5 bases). Germline V gene sequence: CDR1 SEHNR, CDR2 FQNEAQ (reference sequence). V was trimmed by 1 base and J by 4 bases, leaving 5 bases between them. The CDR3 sequence is 13 residues long. Here the CDR3 DNA reads TGTGCCAGCAGCTTAGGACAGGGAAACACCATATATTTT. Its protein is CASSLGQGNTIYF.

The CDR3 DNA sequence: TGTGCCAGCAGACACCCGGGAGATATAAATGAAAAACTGTTTTTT. This translates into CASRHPGDINEKLFF. The chain has TRBV2 and TRBJ1-4; the D is unclear. The ends were cut back, 6 bases at V and 5 bases at J, with 16 bases in the middle. There are 15 residues in the CDR3. Germline lookup yields CDR1 SNHLY and CDR2 FYNNEI.

The V call is TRBV30, the J call TRBJ1-5; a possible D gene is TRBD1 (5 bases). Germline V gives CDR1 GTSNPN, CDR2 SVGIG (reference sequence). The CDR3 runs 13 residues. V was pared by 0 bases and J by 5 bases, with 8 bases between. The DNA for the CDR3 is TGTGCCTGGAGTGTCGGCAGGGATCAGCCCCAGCATTTT. This translates into CAWSVGRDQPQHF.

The rearrangement links TRBV13 to TRBJ2-5; possible D gene TRBD2, 6 bases. Germline CDR1 and CDR2: PRHDT and FYEKMQ (reference sequence). The V end was cut by 7 bases, the J end by 5 bases, with 11 bases between. The CDR3 spans 12 residues. CDR3 sequence reads: CASTAGYETQYF. For the CDR3, the DNA is TGTGCCAGCACCGCGGGGTACGAGACCCAGTACTTC.

The rearrangement joins TRBV5-1 to TRBJ2-5, with 9 positions matching TRBD2. The CDR3 consists of 15 residues. The germline V gene has CDR1 SGHRS and CDR2 YFSETQ. J lost 5 bases, V lost 4 bases, and 9 bases had no gene match. CDR3 DNA: TGCGCCAGCAGCGGCCAGGGGCTAGCGGGGGAGACCCAGTACTTC. Amino acids: CASSGQGLAGETQYF.

The chain carries TRBV9 and TRBJ1-3; possible D gene TRBD1, 6 bases. Germline V gene sequence: CDR1 SGDLS, CDR2 YYNGEE. This CDR3 has 14 amino acids. V lost 7 bases and J 1 base, leaving 12 bases between the germline ends. The CDR3 is CASGGRRSGNTIYF. CDR3 nucleotide sequence: TGTGCCAGCGGGGGGCGGAGATCTGGAAACACCATATATTTT.

This chain joins TRBV5-1 and TRBJ2-5; D call uncertain. Germline CDR1 is SGHRS and CDR2 is YFSETQ. Trimming took 2 bases from V and 1 from J, leaving 6 bases between them. The CDR3 runs 13 residues. The chain's CDR3 is CASSLWPQETQYF. DNA for the CDR3: TGCGCCAGCAGCTTATGGCCCCAAGAGACCCAGTACTTC.